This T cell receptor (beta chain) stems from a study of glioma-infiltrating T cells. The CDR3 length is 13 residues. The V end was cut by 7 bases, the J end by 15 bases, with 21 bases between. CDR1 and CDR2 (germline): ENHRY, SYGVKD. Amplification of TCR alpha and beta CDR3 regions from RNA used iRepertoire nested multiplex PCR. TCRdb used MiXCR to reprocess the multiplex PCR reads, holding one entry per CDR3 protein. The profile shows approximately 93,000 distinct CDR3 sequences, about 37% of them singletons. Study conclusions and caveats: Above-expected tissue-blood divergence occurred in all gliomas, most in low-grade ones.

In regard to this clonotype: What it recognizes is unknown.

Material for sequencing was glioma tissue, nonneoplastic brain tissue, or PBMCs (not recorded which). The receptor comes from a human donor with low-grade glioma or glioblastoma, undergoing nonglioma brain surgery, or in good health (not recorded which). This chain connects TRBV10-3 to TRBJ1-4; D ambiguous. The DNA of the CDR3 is TGTGCCATCAAAGCCGCAACTAATGAGAAAATGTTTTTT. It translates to CAIKAATNEKMFF.